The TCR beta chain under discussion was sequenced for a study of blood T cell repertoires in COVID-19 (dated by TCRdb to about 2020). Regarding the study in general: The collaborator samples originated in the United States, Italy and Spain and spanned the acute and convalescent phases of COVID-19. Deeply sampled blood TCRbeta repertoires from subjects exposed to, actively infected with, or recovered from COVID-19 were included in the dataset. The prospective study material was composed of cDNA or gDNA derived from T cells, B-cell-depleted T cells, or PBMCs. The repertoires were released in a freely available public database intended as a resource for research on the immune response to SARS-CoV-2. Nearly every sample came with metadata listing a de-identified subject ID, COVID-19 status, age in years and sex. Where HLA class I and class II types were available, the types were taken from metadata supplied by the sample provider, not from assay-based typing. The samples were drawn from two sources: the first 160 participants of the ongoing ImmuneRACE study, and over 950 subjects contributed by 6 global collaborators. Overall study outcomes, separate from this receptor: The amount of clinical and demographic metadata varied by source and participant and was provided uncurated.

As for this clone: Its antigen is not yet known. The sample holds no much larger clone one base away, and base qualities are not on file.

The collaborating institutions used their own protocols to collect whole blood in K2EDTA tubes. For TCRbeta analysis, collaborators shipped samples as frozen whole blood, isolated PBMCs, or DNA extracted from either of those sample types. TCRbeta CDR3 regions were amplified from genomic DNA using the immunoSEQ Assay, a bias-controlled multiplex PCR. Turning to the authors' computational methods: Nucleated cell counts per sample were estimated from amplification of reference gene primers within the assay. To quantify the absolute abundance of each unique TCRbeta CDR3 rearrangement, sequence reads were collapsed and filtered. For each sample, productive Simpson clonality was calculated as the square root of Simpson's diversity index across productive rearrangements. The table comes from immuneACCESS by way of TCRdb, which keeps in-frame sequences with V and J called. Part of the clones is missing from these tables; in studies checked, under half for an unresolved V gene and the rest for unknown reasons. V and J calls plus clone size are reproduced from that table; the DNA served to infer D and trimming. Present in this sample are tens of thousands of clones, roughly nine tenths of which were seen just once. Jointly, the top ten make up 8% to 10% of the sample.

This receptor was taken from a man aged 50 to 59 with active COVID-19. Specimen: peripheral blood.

This receptor carries the CDR3 CASSSQGNQPQHF. At the DNA level, the sequence is TGTGCCAGCAGCTCGCAGGGTAATCAGCCCCAGCATTTT. In this chain, TRBV7-9 is recombined with TRBJ1-5; a weak D assignment points to TRBD1 (5 bases agree). V was cut back by 4 bases and J by 4 bases, leaving a gap of 8 bases between them. The CDR3 numbers 13 residues from cysteine through phenylalanine. The sequence is cut down to CDR3 DNA, 39 bases in frame from base 1. CDR1 and CDR2, per the germline V gene (reference sequence), are SEHNR and FQNEAQ.